Listed below are T cell receptor beta chains from one sample, sequenced in a study of blood T cell repertoires in COVID-19. Measured with immunoSEQ multiplex PCR; TCRdb has only the in-frame clones, and not every one. Found here are about 280,000 clones, nearly 90% of them singletons; the top ten hold 11%. The sample taken for sequencing was peripheral blood. The receptor set was obtained from a young woman with COVID-19, enrolled during active disease. CDR3s include the opening cysteine and the closing phenylalanine or tryptophan.

v_call: TRBV18
cdr3_length: 13
j_call: TRBJ2-5
cdr3_aa: CASSTGTVETQYF

v_call: TRBV4-1
cdr3_length: 16
j_call: TRBJ2-4
cdr3_aa: CASSQGPETVGNIQYF

v_call: TRBV27
cdr3_length: 13
j_call: TRBJ1-3
cdr3_aa: CASSLKGSNTIYF

v_call: TRBV5-4
cdr3_length: 15
j_call: TRBJ1-4
cdr3_aa: CASSAPGSGNEKLFF

v_call: TRBV5-4
cdr3_length: 13
j_call: TRBJ1-2
cdr3_aa: CASSSQGLDGYTF

v_call: TRBV3-1/TRBV3-2
cdr3_length: 15
j_call: TRBJ1-2
cdr3_aa: CASSQGGTGNYDYTF

v_call: TRBV6-5
cdr3_length: 15
j_call: TRBJ2-3
cdr3_aa: CASSYSSLSTDTQYF

v_call: TRBV4-1
cdr3_length: 13
j_call: TRBJ2-7
cdr3_aa: CASSQGRTYEQYF

v_call: TRBV6-5
cdr3_length: 13
j_call: TRBJ2-1
cdr3_aa: CASSSTGSNEQFF

v_call: TRBV18
cdr3_length: 15
j_call: TRBJ1-5
cdr3_aa: CASSRREGRNQPQHF

v_call: TRBV4-1
cdr3_length: 17
j_call: TRBJ1-2
cdr3_aa: CASSQEKPGQVHYGYTF

v_call: TRBV10-1
cdr3_length: 10
j_call: TRBJ1-4
cdr3_aa: CAPGSEKLFF

v_call: TRBV7-9
cdr3_length: 13
j_call: TRBJ1-1
cdr3_aa: CASSSDTNTEAFF

v_call: TRBV23-1
cdr3_length: 13
j_call: TRBJ2-1
cdr3_aa: CASSHIKYNEQFF

v_call: TRBV3-1/TRBV3-2
cdr3_length: 17
j_call: TRBJ1-1
cdr3_aa: CASSHRPGTVMGAEAFF